The rows below give T cell receptor beta chains drawn from one sample of a study of Graves' ophthalmopathy and Graves' hyperthyroidism. TCRdb recomputed calls from the multiplex PCR reads with MiXCR, one row per CDR3 protein. Of just over 400,000 distinct CDR3 sequences in the sample, more than 20% were seen once. The sample was peripheral blood. These receptors all come from a woman in her late teens or twenties with stable Graves' hyperthyroidism. Both conserved end residues are part of each CDR3. The D gene is left open where the match is weak. For some rows the clone size is stated as once, few or many, or as a class when expanded; others skip it.

v_call	clone_size	d_call	j_call	cdr3_nt	cdr3_aa
TRBV15	many	TRBD1	TRBJ1-1	TGTGCCACCAGCAGGGACGGACAGGGAGACACTGAAGCTTTCTTT	CATSRDGQGDTEAFF
TRBV7-2	NA	TRBD1	TRBJ2-7	TGTGCCAGCAGTTTGGACAGGGTAAGCTCCTACGATCAGTACTTC	CASSLDRVSSYDQYF
TRBV2	few	NA	TRBJ1-5	TGTGCCAGCAGTGCTGAGGACAATCAGCCCCAGCATTTT	CASSAEDNQPQHF
TRBV29-1	few	NA	TRBJ1-2	TGCAGCGTTTATAACTATGGCTACACCTTC	CSVYNYGYTF
TRBV29-1	NA	NA	TRBJ1-5	TGCAGCGTTGGTGATAGCAATCAGCCCCAGCATTTT	CSVGDSNQPQHF
TRBV6-1	NA	TRBD1	TRBJ2-7	TGTGCCAGCAGAGATCGGGACAGGGGCTACGAGCAGTACTTC	CASRDRDRGYEQYF
TRBV6-1	many	TRBD2	TRBJ2-7	TGTGCCAGCGGTGGACTAGCGGGAGGGCATGGCGAGCAGTACTTC	CASGGLAGGHGEQYF
TRBV20-1	many	NA	TRBJ2-2	TGCAGTGCTAGAGGCTTGAGGGAACCCGGGGAGCTGTTTTTT	CSARGLREPGELFF
TRBV4-1	NA	TRBD1	TRBJ1-2	TGCGCCAGCAGCCAAGATACGGCCAGGGGGCCGTATGGCTACACCTTC	CASSQDTARGPYGYTF
TRBV12-3/TRBV12-4	many	NA	TRBJ2-6	TGTGCCAGCAGTTCAGGGGTCACGGGGGCCAACGTCCTGACTTTC	CASSSGVTGANVLTF
TRBV12-3/TRBV12-4	many	NA	TRBJ2-7	TGTGCCAGCAGTTTAGCGCGGTATGGCAAACTCCCCTACGAGCAGTACTTC	CASSLARYGKLPYEQYF